The 18 T cell receptor beta chains presented below share a single source sample, sequenced in a study of prognosis after radiotherapy for stage I lung cancer. By two-round multiplex PCR, the TCR beta CDR3 was amplified from genomic DNA. The authors ran first-round PCR with primers specific to each TRBV and TRBJ gene. TCRdb fed the multiplex PCR reads into MiXCR, producing one record per CDR3 protein. The sample carries some 39,000 distinct CDR3 sequences, about 24% recorded once. The sample consisted of PBMCs, taken before or after stereotactic body radiation therapy (not recorded which). The receptor source for this set is a donor of 50 years or more with non-small cell lung cancer.

A note on this clonotype: The junction differs from germline at one of its ends, possibly a read error. CDR3 sequence: CASSLAGPPYNEQFF. In nucleotides, the CDR3 is TGTGCCAGCAGTCTAGCTGGACCCCCCTACAATGAGCAGTTCTTC. The chain recombines TRBV12-3 or TRBV12-4 with TRBJ2-1; weak D call: TRBD2 (5 bases). The CDR3 runs to 15 residues.

This clonotype came up many times. The CDR3 loop reads CASSQQQGAEGYTF. The CDR3, as DNA: TGTGCCAGCAGCCAACAACAGGGGGCCGAGGGCTACACCTTC. The rearrangement uses TRBV3-1 and TRBJ1-2, with TRBD1 matching 9 bases. With 2 bases clipped from V and 8 bases from J, the junction kept 6 bases outside the gene matches. CDR1 LGHDT and CDR2 YNNKEL come from the germline V gene (reference sequence). This CDR3 comprises 14 residues.

This clonotype was recorded many times. The rearrangement links TRBV28 to TRBJ1-2, with no clear D. This CDR3 comprises 12 residues. Germline CDR1 is MDHEN and CDR2 is SYDVKM. V lost 3 bases and J 8 bases, leaving 10 bases between the germline ends. The CDR3 protein is CASSLDSWGYTF. The CDR3 DNA reads as TGTGCCAGCAGTTTGGATTCCTGGGGCTACACCTTC.

This clonotype was seen repeatedly, ten times or more. The rearrangement joins TRBV12-3 or TRBV12-4 to TRBJ1-3; the D is unclear. The V gene lost 8 bases and the J gene lost 2 bases, with 10 bases spanning the gap. The CDR3 is 13 amino acids. The chain's CDR3 is CASDRGTGNTIYF. CDR3 sequence (DNA): TGTGCCAGCGATCGGGGTACTGGAAACACCATATATTTT.

This clonotype was seen repeatedly, ten times or more. V usage is TRBV2 and J usage is TRBJ2-1; 13 nucleotides align to TRBD2. The length of the CDR3 is 15 residues. The ends lost 6 bases at V and 8 bases at J; junction bases unmatched: 7. Germline V gives CDR1 SNHLY, CDR2 FYNNEI. The CDR3 region has the DNA TGTGCCAGCAGACGACTAGCGGGAGGCATGGATGAGCAGTTCTTC. This translates into CASRRLAGGMDEQFF.

At least ten counts were recorded for this clonotype. CDR3 coding DNA: TGTGCCAGCAGTCCAAAGACTAGCGGGAACAATGAGCAGTTCTTC. Encoded protein: CASSPKTSGNNEQFF. J is TRBJ2-1 and V is TRBV27; 11 bases are a match to TRBD2. Germline V gene sequence: CDR1 MNHEY, CDR2 SMNVEV (reference sequence). The CDR3 runs 15 residues. The J segment lost 5 bases and the V segment lost 5 bases, leaving 5 bases of the junction unmatched.

This clonotype was picked up many times. V usage is TRBV14 and J usage is TRBJ2-2; TRBD1 aligns across 7 bases. The CDR3 has 16 residues. V lost 1 base, J lost 0 bases, and 2 bases stayed unmatched. Germline V CDR1 and CDR2: SGHDN, FVKESK. This CDR3 is CASSQGTGANTGELFF. The CDR3 coding sequence is TGTGCCAGCAGCCAAGGAACAGGGGCGAACACCGGGGAGCTGTTTTTT.

Ten or more counts support this clonotype. The junction departs from germline at one end; a sequencing error may be responsible. The J gene is TRBJ2-4, the V gene TRBV2; 9 nucleotides match TRBD1. Germline V gene sequence: CDR1 SNHLY, CDR2 FYNNEI. There are 14 residues in the CDR3. This CDR3 reads CASSLGLDGTGLSF. The CDR3, as DNA: TGTGCCAGCAGCTTAGGCCTTGATGGGACAGGGCTGTCCTTC.

In its sample, this clonotype was seen many times. V gene TRBV5-1 combines with J gene TRBJ2-3, with D possibly TRBD1 on 5 matching bases. Trimming cost V 2 bases and J 4 bases, with 11 bases left between them. Per the germline V gene, CDR1 is SGHRS and CDR2 is YFSETQ. The CDR3 extends over 14 amino acids. The CDR3 DNA is TGCGCCAGCAGCTTTCGTGGACAAGCAGATACGCAGTATTTT. It codes for CASSFRGQADTQYF.

This clonotype was seen ten or more times. The chain is built from TRBV20-1 and TRBJ1-1; maybe TRBD1 (5 bases). The V gene lost 1 base and the J gene lost 0 bases, with 9 bases spanning the gap. CDR1 DFQATT and CDR2 SNEGSKA come from the germline V gene (reference sequence). CDR3 length equals 14 residues. The CDR3 sequence is CSARGTGLNTEAFF. The CDR3 nucleotides are TGCAGTGCTAGAGGAACAGGACTGAACACTGAAGCTTTCTTT.

In this sample, this clonotype turned up many times. The gene calls are TRBV12-3 or TRBV12-4 and TRBJ2-7, with no clear D. The V end was cut by 3 bases, the J end by 2 bases, with 11 bases between. CDR3 length: 14 amino acids. CDR3 sequence (DNA): TGTGCCAGCAGTTTTAGGGCGGTCCCCTACGAGCAGTACTTC. Amino acids: CASSFRAVPYEQYF.

About this clonotype: This may be a read error: a much more frequent sequence differs by one nucleotide. CDR3 coding DNA: TGTGCCAGCTCACCACCAGGGAGAAGTGGAGACACCATATATTTT. Amino acid sequence: CASSPPGRSGDTIYF. The rearrangement joins TRBV18 to TRBJ1-3, with unresolved D. The germline V gene encodes CDR1 KGHSH and CDR2 LQKENI. CDR3 size: 15 residues.

V is TRBV4-1 and J is TRBJ1-2; D gene ambiguous. From germline, CDR1 is MGHRA and CDR2 YSYEKL. The CDR3 extends over 20 amino acids. Trimming removed 4 bases from V and 2 bases from J, with 29 bases in between. This CDR3 reads CASSLRQPDHSRASNYGYTF. The CDR3 DNA reads TGCGCCAGCAGCCTCAGGCAGCCAGACCACTCTAGAGCGTCCAACTATGGCTACACCTTC.

Turning to this clonotype: Only one base separates this from a far larger clonotype, so it likely reflects a read error. The J gene is TRBJ1-2, the V gene TRBV6-5; D is unresolved. There are 14 residues in the CDR3. Germline CDR1 and CDR2: MNHEY and SVGAGI. DNA of the CDR3: TGTGCCATCAGTTACCTCGCGAGTAACTATGGCTACACCTTC. Translated: CAISYLASNYGYTF.

Worth noting for this clonotype: A single base is all that separates this from a far larger clone, so a read error is likely. The V and J genes are TRBV6-1 and TRBJ1-2, with D perhaps matching TRBD1 (5 bases). CDR1 and CDR2 (germline): MNHNS, SASEGT. The CDR3 consists of 12 residues. The CDR3 reads CASSPHITGCTF. DNA for the CDR3: TGTGCCAGCAGTCCCCACATTACAGGCTGCACCTTC.

This clonotype appeared a few times. The gene calls are TRBV5-6 and TRBJ2-5, with 12 bases that match TRBD2. Germline assignment: CDR1 SGHDT and CDR2 YYEEEE. After removal of 2 bases from V and 5 bases from J, the junction contained 13 bases not matched to a gene. The CDR3 is made up of 18 amino acids. The CDR3 DNA reads as TGTGCCAGCAGCTTTTTTTGGACTAGCGGGGAGTATGGGGAGACCCAGTACTTC. Amino acid sequence: CASSFFWTSGEYGETQYF.

The sample holds a few counts of this clonotype. Being one base from a much bigger clone, this may be a read error. J is TRBJ2-7 and V is TRBV6-5; no definite D call. This CDR3 has 15 residues. With 4 bases removed from V and 2 bases from J, the gap between germline ends came to 15 bases. The germline V gene has CDR1 MNHEY and CDR2 SVGAGI. This chain's CDR3 is CASSSAGQDPYEQYF. The CDR3 DNA reads as TGTGCCAGCAGTTCCGCAGGTCAAGACCCCTACGAGCAGTACTTC.

This clonotype occurred many times. The chain combines TRBV2 with TRBJ1-4; D is perhaps TRBD1 (6 bases). Per the germline V gene, CDR1 is SNHLY and CDR2 is FYNNEI. Between the trimmed V and J ends, which lost 2 bases and 7 bases, there was a span of 11 bases. This CDR3 region has 14 residues. The CDR3 sequence: CASSERGLGEKLFF. CDR3 in DNA: TGTGCCAGCAGTGAACGGGGGCTAGGTGAAAAACTGTTTTTT. The variable domain in full, completed from reference TRBV2 and TRBJ1-4, reads EPEVTQTPSHQVTQMGQEVILRCVPISNHLYFYWYRQILGQKVEFLVSFYNNEISEKSEIFDDQFSVERPDGSNFTLKIRSTKLEDSAMYFCASSERGLGEKLFFGSGTQLSVL.